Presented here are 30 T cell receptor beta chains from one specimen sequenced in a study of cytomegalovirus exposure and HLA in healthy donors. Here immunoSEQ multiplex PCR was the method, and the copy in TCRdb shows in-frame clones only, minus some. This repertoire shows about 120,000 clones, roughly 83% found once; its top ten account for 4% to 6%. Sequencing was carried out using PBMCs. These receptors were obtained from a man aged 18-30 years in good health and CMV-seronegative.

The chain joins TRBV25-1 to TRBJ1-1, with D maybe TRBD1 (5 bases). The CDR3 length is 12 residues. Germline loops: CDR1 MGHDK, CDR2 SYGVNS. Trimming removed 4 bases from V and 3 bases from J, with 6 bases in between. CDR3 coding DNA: TGTGCCAGCAGTGGGGGCGACACTGAAGCTTTCTTT. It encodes CASSGGDTEAFF.

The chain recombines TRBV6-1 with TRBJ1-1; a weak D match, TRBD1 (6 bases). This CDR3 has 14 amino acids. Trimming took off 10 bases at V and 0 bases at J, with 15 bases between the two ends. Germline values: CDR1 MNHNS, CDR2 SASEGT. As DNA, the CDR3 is TGTGCCACCCCCGGGACATACATGAACACTGAAGCTTTCTTT. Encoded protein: CATPGTYMNTEAFF.

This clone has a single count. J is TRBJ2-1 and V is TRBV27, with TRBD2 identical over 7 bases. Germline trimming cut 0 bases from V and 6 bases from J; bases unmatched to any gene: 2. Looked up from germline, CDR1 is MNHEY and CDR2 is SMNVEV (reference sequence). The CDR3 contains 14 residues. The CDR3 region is CASSLSGTTNEQFF. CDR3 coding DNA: TGTGCCAGCAGTTTATCCGGGACTACCAATGAGCAGTTCTTC.

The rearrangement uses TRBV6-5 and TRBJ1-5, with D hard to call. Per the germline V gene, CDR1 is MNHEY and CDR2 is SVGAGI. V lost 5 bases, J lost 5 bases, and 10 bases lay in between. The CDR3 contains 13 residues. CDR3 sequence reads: CASSLTVYQPQHF. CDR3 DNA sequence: TGTGCCAGCAGTCTCACAGTGTATCAGCCCCAGCATTTT.

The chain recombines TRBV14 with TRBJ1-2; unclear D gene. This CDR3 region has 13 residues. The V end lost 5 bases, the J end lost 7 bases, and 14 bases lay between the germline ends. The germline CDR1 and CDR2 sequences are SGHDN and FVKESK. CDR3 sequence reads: CASSTTAESGYTF. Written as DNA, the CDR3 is TGTGCCAGCAGCACAACCGCGGAGAGTGGCTACACCTTC. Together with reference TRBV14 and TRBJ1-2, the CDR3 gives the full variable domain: EAGVTQFPSHSVIEKGQTVTLRCDPISGHDNLYWYRRVMGKEIKFLLHFVKESKQDESGMPNNRFLAERTGGTYSTLKVQPAELEDSGVYFCASSTTAESGYTFGSGTRLTVV.

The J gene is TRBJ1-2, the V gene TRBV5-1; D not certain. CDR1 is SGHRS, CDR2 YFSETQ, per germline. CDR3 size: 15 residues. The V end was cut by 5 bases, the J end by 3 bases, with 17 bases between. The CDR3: CASSRGGGSDYGYTF. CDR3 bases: TGCGCCAGCAGTCGGGGAGGAGGGTCGGACTATGGCTACACCTTC.

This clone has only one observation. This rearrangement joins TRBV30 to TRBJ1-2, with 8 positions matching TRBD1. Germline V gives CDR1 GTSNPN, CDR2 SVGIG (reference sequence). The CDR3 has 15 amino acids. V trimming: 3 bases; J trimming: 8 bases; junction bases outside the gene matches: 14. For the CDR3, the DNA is TGTGCCTGGAGGACCGGGACAGGCCTCTATGAGGGCTACACCTTC. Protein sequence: CAWRTGTGLYEGYTF.

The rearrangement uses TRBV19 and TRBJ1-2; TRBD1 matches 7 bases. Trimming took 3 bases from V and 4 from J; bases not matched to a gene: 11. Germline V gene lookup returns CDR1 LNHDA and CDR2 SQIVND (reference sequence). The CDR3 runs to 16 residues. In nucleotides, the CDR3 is TGTGCCAGTAGTATCCAAAGGACAGGACTATTCTATGGCTACACCTTC. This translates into CASSIQRTGLFYGYTF.

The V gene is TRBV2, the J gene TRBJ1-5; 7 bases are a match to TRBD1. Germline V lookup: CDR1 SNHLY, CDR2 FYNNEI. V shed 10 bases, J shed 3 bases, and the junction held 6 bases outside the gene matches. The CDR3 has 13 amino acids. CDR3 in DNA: TGTGCCACTCAGGGACAGCTCAATCAGCCCCAGCATTTT. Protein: CATQGQLNQPQHF.

CDR3 nucleotides: TGTGCCAGCAGCTTAGTCAGGGGCGCATGGACTGAAGCTTTCTTT. Translation: CASSLVRGAWTEAFF. The chain joins TRBV5-6 to TRBJ1-1, with TRBD1 as a possible D gene (6 bases). In germline, CDR1 is SGHDT, CDR2 YYEEEE. Trimming cost V 2 bases and J 5 bases, with 16 bases left between them. The CDR3 is made up of 15 amino acids.

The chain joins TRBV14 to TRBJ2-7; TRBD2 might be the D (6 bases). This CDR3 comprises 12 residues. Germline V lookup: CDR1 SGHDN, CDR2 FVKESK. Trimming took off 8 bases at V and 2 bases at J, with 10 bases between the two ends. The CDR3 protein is CASGGTAYEQYF. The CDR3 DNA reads TGTGCCAGCGGAGGGACGGCCTACGAGCAGTACTTC. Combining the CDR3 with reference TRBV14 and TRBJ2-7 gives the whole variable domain EAGVTQFPSHSVIEKGQTVTLRCDPISGHDNLYWYRRVMGKEIKFLLHFVKESKQDESGMPNNRFLAERTGGTYSTLKVQPAELEDSGVYFCASGGTAYEQYFGPGTRLTVT.

CDR3 sequence: CSVEGHTTDTQYF. In DNA, the CDR3 is TGCAGCGTTGAAGGCCACACTACGGATACGCAGTATTTT. V is TRBV29-1 and J is TRBJ2-3; no clear D gene. The CDR3 contains 13 residues. Germline-derived CDR1 and CDR2 are SQVTM and ANQGSEA. Trimming stripped 1 base from V and 6 bases from J, with 11 bases between.

The CDR3 DNA sequence: TGTGCCTGGAGTGAGCGCTTGATTGTTCGCGGGCCCCAGCATTTT. It encodes CAWSERLIVRGPQHF. The chain has TRBV30 and TRBJ1-5; D gene ambiguous. V shed 1 base and J shed 9 bases, with 19 bases lying between them. The CDR3 contains 15 residues. Germline CDR1 and CDR2: GTSNPN and SVGIG (reference sequence).

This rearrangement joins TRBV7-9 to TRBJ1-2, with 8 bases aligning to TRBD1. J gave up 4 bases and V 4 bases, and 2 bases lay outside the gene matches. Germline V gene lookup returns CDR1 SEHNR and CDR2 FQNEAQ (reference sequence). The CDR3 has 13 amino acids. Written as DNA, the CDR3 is TGTGCCAGCAGCTCGGGACAGGCCTATGGCTACACCTTC. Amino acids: CASSSGQAYGYTF.

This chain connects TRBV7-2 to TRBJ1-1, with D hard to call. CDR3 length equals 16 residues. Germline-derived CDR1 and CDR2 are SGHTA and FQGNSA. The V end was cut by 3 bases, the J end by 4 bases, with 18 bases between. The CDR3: CASSFPLTGRSTEAFF. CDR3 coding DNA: TGTGCCAGCAGCTTCCCCCTTACTGGGAGGAGCACTGAAGCTTTCTTT. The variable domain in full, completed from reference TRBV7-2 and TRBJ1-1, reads GAGVSQSPSNKVTEKGKDVELRCDPISGHTALYWYRQSLGQGLEFLIYFQGNSAPDKSGLPSDRFSAERTGGSVSTLTIQRTQQEDSAVYLCASSFPLTGRSTEAFFGQGTRLTVV.

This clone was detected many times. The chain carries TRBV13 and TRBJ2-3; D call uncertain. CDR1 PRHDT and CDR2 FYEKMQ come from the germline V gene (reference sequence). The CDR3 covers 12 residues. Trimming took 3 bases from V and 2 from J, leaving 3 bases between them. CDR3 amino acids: CASSLATDTQYF. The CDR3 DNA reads TGTGCCAGCAGCTTGGCCACAGATACGCAGTATTTT.

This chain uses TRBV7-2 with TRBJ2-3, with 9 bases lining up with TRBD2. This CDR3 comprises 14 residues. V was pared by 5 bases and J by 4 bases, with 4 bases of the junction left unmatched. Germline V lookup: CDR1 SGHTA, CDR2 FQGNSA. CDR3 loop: CASSRAGGPDTQYF. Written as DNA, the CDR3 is TGTGCCAGCAGCCGAGCGGGGGGACCAGATACGCAGTATTTT.

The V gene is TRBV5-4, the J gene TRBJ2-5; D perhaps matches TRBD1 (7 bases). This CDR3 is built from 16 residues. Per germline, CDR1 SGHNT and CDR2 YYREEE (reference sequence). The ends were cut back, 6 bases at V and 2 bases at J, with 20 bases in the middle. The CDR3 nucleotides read TGTGCCAGCACTGACGGAGGGGGCGCGAGGCAAGAGACCCAGTACTTC. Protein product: CASTDGGGARQETQYF.

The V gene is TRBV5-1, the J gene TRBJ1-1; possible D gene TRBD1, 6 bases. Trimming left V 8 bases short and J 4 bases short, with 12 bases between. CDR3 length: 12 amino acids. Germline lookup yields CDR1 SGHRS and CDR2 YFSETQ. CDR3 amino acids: CASDRSATEAFF. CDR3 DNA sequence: TGCGCCAGTGACAGGTCGGCCACTGAAGCTTTCTTT.

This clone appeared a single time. CDR3 in DNA: TGTGCCAGCAGCATCGACACGGATCGTGTGAACACTGAAGCTTTCTTT. It codes for CASSIDTDRVNTEAFF. The chain couples TRBV21-1 to TRBJ1-1; TRBD1 is the table's D call, not checked against the DNA. TRBV21-1 is classified as a pseudogene. The CDR3 spans 16 residues.

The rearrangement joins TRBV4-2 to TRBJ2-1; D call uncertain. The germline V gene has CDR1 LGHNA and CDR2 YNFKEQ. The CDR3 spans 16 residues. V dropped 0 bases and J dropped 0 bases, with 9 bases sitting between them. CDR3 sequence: CASSQDERSSYNEQFF. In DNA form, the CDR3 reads TGTGCCAGCAGCCAAGATGAACGGAGCTCCTACAATGAGCAGTTCTTC.

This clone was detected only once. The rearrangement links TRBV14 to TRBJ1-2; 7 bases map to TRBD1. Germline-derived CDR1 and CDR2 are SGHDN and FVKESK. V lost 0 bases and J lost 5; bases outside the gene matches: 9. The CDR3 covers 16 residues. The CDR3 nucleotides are TGTGCCAGCAGCCAAGATTCTCCAGGGGGAAGGTATGGCTACACCTTC. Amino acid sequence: CASSQDSPGGRYGYTF.

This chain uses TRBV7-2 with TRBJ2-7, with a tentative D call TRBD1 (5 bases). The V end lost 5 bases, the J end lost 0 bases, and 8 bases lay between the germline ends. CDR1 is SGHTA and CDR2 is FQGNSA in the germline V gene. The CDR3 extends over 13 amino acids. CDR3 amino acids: CASSTDTSYEQYF. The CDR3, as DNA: TGTGCCAGCAGCACGGACACCTCCTACGAGCAGTACTTC.

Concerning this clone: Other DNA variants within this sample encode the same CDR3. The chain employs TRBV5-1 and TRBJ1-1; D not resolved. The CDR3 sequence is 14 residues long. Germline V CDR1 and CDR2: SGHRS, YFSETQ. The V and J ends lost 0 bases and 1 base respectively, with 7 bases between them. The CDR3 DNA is TGCGCCAGCAGCTTGGACAGTGCGAACACTGAAGCTTTCTTT. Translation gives CASSLDSANTEAFF.

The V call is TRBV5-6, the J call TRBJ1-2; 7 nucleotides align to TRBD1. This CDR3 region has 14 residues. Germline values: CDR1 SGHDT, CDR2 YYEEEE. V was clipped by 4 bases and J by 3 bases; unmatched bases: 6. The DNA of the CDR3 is TGTGCCAGCAGCCGAGGGGGCGAGGACTATGGCTACACCTTC. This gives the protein CASSRGGEDYGYTF. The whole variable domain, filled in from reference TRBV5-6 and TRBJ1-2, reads DAGVTQSPTHLIKTRGQQVTLRCSPKSGHDTVSWYQQALGQGPQFIFQYYEEEERQRGNFPDRFSGHQFPNYSSELNVNALLLGDSALYLCASSRGGEDYGYTFGSGTRLTVV.

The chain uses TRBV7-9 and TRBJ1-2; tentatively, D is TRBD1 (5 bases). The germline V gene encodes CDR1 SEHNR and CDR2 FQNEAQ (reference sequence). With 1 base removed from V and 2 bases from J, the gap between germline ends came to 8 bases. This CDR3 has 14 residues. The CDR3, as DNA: TGTGCCAGCAGCTTAGATCCAGGGAACTATGGCTACACCTTC. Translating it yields CASSLDPGNYGYTF.

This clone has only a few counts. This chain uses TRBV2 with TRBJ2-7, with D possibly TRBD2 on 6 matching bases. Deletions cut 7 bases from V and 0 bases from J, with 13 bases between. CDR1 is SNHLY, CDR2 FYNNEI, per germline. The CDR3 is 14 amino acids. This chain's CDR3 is CASKRAGPSYEQYF. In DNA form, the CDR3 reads TGTGCCAGCAAGAGGGCGGGGCCCTCCTACGAGCAGTACTTC. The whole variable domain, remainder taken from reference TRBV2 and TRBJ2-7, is EPEVTQTPSHQVTQMGQEVILRCVPISNHLYFYWYRQILGQKVEFLVSFYNNEISEKSEIFDDQFSVERPDGSNFTLKIRSTKLEDSAMYFCASKRAGPSYEQYFGPGTRLTVT.

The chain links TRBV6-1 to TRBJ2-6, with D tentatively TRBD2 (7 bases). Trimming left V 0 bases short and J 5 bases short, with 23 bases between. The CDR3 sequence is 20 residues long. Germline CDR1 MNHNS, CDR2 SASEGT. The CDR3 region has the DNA TGTGCCAGCAGTGAAGCGCCGGCGGGGGCGGGCCCTGGGAGGGCCAACGTCCTGACTTTC. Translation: CASSEAPAGAGPGRANVLTF.

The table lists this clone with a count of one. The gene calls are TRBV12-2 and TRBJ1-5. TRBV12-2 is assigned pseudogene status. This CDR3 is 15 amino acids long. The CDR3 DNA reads TGTGCAAGTCGCTTAACCCCGGACTCCAATCAGCCCCAGCATTTT. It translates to CASRLTPDSNQPQHF.

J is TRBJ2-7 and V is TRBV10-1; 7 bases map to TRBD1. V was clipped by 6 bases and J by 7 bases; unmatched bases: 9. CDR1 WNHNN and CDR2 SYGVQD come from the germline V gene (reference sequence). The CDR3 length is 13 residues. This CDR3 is CASRPGPTGEQYF. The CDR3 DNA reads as TGCGCCAGCAGGCCGGGACCGACAGGGGAGCAGTACTTC.